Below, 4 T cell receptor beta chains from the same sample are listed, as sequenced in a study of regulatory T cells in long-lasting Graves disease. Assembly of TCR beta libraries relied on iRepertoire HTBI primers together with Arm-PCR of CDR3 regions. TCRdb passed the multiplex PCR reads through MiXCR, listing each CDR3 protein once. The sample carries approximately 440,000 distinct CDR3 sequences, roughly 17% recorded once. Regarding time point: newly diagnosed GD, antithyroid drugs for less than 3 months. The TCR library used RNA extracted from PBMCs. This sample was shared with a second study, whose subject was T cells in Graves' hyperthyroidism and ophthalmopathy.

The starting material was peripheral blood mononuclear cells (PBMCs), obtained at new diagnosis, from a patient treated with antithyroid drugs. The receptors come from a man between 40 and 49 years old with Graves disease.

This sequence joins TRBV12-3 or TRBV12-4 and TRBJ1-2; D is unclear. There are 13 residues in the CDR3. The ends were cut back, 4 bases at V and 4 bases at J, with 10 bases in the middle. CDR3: CASSSRVPYGYTF. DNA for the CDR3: TGTGCCAGCAGTTCTCGCGTCCCCTATGGCTACACCTTC.

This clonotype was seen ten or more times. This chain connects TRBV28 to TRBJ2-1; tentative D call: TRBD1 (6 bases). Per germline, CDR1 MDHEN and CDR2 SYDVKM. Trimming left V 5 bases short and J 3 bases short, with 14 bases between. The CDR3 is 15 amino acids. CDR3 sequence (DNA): TGTGCCAGCAGTCCGTCAGGGGCGGTCTACAATGAGCAGTTCTTC. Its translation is CASSPSGAVYNEQFF.

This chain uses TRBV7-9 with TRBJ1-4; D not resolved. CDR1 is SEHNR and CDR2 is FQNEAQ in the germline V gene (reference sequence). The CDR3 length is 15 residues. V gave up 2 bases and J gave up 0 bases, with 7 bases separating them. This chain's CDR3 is CASSLLPATNEKLFF. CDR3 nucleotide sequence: TGTGCCAGCAGCTTACTCCCTGCAACTAATGAAAAACTGTTTTTT.

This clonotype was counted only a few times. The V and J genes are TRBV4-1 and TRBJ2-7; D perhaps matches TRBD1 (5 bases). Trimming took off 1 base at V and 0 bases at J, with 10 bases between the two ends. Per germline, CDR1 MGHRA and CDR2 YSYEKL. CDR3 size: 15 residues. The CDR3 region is CASSQVDTDSYEQYF. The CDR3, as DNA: TGCGCCAGCAGCCAAGTGGACACAGACTCCTACGAGCAGTACTTC.